Listed below are T cell receptor beta chains from one sample, sequenced in a study of T cells after yellow fever vaccination. TCRdb called the 5' RACE reads again in MiXCR, with one record for every CDR3 protein. The sample holds under 600,000 distinct CDR3 sequences, just over 20% seen once. Sequenced material: PBMCs, taken roughly 20 days after the first yellow fever vaccination. These receptors originate from a man between 18 and 35 years old who received the YFV17D yellow fever vaccine. CDR3s include the opening cysteine and the closing phenylalanine or tryptophan. Each record gives: V gene, clone size, D gene, J gene, CDR3 protein, CDR3 DNA. D genes are given only for firm matches. Where a row states a size, it is once, few, many or the class of an expanded clone; other rows omit it.

TRBV19,.,TRBD1,TRBJ1-5,CASRGGQAQPQHF,TGTGCCAGTAGAGGGGGCCAGGCTCAGCCCCAGCATTTT
TRBV28,.,.,TRBJ1-5,CASSLAALHQPQHF,TGTGCCAGCAGTTTAGCAGCCTTACATCAGCCCCAGCATTTT
TRBV12-3/TRBV12-4,few,TRBD1,TRBJ2-7,CASSLGQQLAEQYF,TGTGCCAGCAGCCTGGGACAGCAATTGGCCGAGCAGTACTTC
TRBV9,.,TRBD1,TRBJ1-1,CASSVEQGASTEAFF,TGTGCCAGCAGCGTAGAGCAGGGGGCCTCCACTGAAGCTTTCTTT
TRBV10-3,.,.,TRBJ1-2,CATSREMGTDGYTF,TGTGCCACCAGCCGTGAGATGGGGACCGATGGCTACACCTTC
TRBV7-9,few,.,TRBJ1-2,CASSLVGGNYGYTF,TGTGCCAGCAGCTTAGTTGGAGGGAACTATGGCTACACCTTC
TRBV21-1,.,.,TRBJ2-5,CASSKPEWMAGTHRAAQYF,TGTGCCAGCAGCAAACCGGAATGGATGGCGGGGACCCACCGGGCGGCCCAGTACTTC
TRBV5-1,medium-sized,.,TRBJ2-4,CASSLGQGGNIQYF,TGCGCCAGCAGCTTGGGCCAGGGGGGAAACATTCAGTACTTC
TRBV4-3,.,.,TRBJ2-2,CASSQEPQPLPGELFF,TGCGCCAGCAGCCAAGAGCCACAGCCCCTACCCGGGGAGCTGTTTTTT
TRBV28,.,.,TRBJ2-1,CASLPNERNEQFF,TGTGCCAGCCTACCGAACGAACGCAATGAGCAGTTCTTC
TRBV4-3,few,.,TRBJ2-1,CASSQGRGSSYNEQFF,TGCGCCAGCAGCCAAGGGCGGGGAAGCTCCTACAATGAGCAGTTCTTC
TRBV5-1,.,.,TRBJ2-6,CASSLTFQISGANVLTF,TGCGCCAGCAGCCTTACCTTCCAGATCTCTGGGGCCAACGTCCTGACTTTC
TRBV5-1,.,.,TRBJ1-6,CASSSGTLPSYNSPLHF,TGCGCCAGCAGCTCCGGGACATTACCCTCCTATAATTCACCCCTCCACTTT
TRBV4-2,few,.,TRBJ1-2,CASSQEIPDYGYTF,TGTGCCAGCAGCCAAGAAATCCCGGACTATGGCTACACCTTC
TRBV18,few,.,TRBJ2-5,CASSPPMTGMETQYF,TGTGCCAGCTCACCACCGATGACGGGGATGGAGACCCAGTACTTC
TRBV20-1,.,TRBD1,TRBJ1-6,CSAGQGDSPLHF,TGCAGTGCGGGACAGGGTGATTCACCCCTCCACTTT
TRBV20-1,.,TRBD2,TRBJ2-5,CSARAGGNQETQYF,TGCAGTGCTAGAGCGGGGGGTAACCAAGAGACCCAGTACTTC
TRBV12-3/TRBV12-4,many,TRBD2,TRBJ2-7,CASSLRTSRLYEQYF,TGTGCCAGCAGTCTTAGGACTAGCCGCCTCTACGAGCAGTACTTC
TRBV27,.,.,TRBJ1-6,CASSFQGINSPLHF,TGTGCCAGCAGTTTTCAGGGGATTAATTCACCCCTCCACTTT
TRBV12-3/TRBV12-4,.,.,TRBJ1-3,CASVRLGRSRGNTIYF,TGTGCCAGCGTGAGGTTGGGGCGGTCGCGGGGAAACACCATATATTTT
TRBV29-1,few,.,TRBJ1-4,CSVARGSDEKLFF,TGCAGCGTTGCTAGGGGGAGTGATGAAAAACTGTTTTTT
TRBV28,.,.,TRBJ1-5,CASSSQYQPQHF,TGTGCCAGCAGTTCCCAGTATCAGCCCCAGCATTTT
TRBV9,.,TRBD1,TRBJ1-1,CASSVEDGTGPEAFF,TGTGCCAGCAGCGTAGAGGACGGGACAGGGCCTGAAGCTTTCTTT
TRBV12-3/TRBV12-4,.,.,TRBJ1-5,CASSFLTIDQPQHF,TGTGCCAGCAGTTTTTTGACGATCGATCAGCCCCAGCATTTT
TRBV20-1,.,.,TRBJ2-5,CSARDPGGPGETQYF,TGCAGTGCTAGAGACCCCGGGGGGCCTGGAGAGACCCAGTACTTC
TRBV7-9,few,.,TRBJ1-3,CASSRGDRTRDTIYF,TGTGCCAGCAGCAGAGGAGACAGGACGCGAGACACCATATATTTT
TRBV7-6,few,.,TRBJ2-2,CASSPMGGPNTGELFF,TGTGCCAGCAGCCCGATGGGGGGGCCGAACACCGGGGAGCTGTTTTTT
TRBV3-1,few,TRBD1,TRBJ1-1,CASRGQIGDTEAFF,TGTGCCAGCAGGGGACAGATCGGGGACACTGAAGCTTTCTTT
TRBV5-6,few,.,TRBJ1-5,CASSAFSRGSGNQPQHF,TGTGCCAGCAGCGCCTTTTCGCGGGGCTCGGGCAATCAGCCCCAGCATTTT
TRBV5-8,few,TRBD2,TRBJ2-5,CASSRGTSGEETQYF,TGTGCCAGCAGCCGGGGGACTAGCGGGGAAGAGACCCAGTACTTC
TRBV4-2,.,.,TRBJ2-5,CASSPPLQETQYF,TGTGCCAGCAGTCCCCCTCTCCAAGAGACCCAGTACTTC
TRBV11-3,few,.,TRBJ2-7,CASSLEGALSEQYF,TGTGCCAGCAGCTTAGAGGGGGCCCTAAGCGAGCAGTACTTC